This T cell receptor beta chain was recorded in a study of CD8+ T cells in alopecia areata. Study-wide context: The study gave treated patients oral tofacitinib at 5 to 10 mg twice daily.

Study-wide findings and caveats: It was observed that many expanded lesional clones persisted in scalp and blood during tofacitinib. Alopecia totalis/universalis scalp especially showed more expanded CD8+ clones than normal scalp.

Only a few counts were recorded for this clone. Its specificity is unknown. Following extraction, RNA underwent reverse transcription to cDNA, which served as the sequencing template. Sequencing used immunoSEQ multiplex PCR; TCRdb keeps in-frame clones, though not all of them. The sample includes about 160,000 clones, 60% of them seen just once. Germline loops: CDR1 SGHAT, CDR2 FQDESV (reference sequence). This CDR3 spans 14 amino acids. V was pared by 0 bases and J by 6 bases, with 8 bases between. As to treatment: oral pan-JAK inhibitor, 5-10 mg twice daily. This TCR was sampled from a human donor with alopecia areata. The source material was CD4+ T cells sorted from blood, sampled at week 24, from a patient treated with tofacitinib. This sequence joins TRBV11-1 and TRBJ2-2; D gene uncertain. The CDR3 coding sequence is TGTGCCAGCAGCTTAGCTAGCCGTTCCGGGGAGCTGTTTTTT. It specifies CASSLASRSGELFF.